A selection of T cell receptor beta chains follows, all from one sample in a study of blood T cell repertoires in COVID-19. Assay: immunoSEQ multiplex PCR; the TCRdb copy retains only in-frame clones and omits some. The data show some 200,000 clones, 85% to 90% seen once. Sample: peripheral blood. These receptors were collected from a man at least 80 years old with acute or convalescent COVID-19. CDR3s include the opening cysteine and the closing phenylalanine or tryptophan. Fields, in order: J gene, clone size, V gene, D gene, CDR3 DNA, CDR3 protein. D genes are given only for firm matches. Only part of the rows carry a size: once, few, many, or a class if the clone is expanded.

>TRBJ1-2|many|TRBV27|.
TGTGCCAGCAGTTTTTACGGGACGGGGGATGGCTACACCTTC
CASSFYGTGDGYTF
>TRBJ2-3|.|TRBV11-3|TRBD1
TGTGCCAGCAGTCACGGACAGGGGGCAGATACGCAGTATTTT
CASSHGQGADTQYF
>TRBJ1-1|.|TRBV28|TRBD1
TGTGCCAGCAGTGCCGGGACAGGGGGCTTCTTTCGAGCTTTCTTT
CASSAGTGGFFRAFF
>TRBJ1-5|few|TRBV7-2|.
TGTGCCAGCAGCCCGGGGGGCATGGGCAATCAGCCCCAGCATTTT
CASSPGGMGNQPQHF
>TRBJ1-2|.|TRBV7-8|.
TGTGCCAGCAGCCCGGCGGGGGGCTACACCTTC
CASSPAGGYTF
>TRBJ1-5|.|TRBV27|.
TGTGCCAGCAGTTCAGCAGGGGTAAGGAGTGATCAGCCCCAGCATTTT
CASSSAGVRSDQPQHF
>TRBJ1-3|.|TRBV15|.
TGTGCCACCAGCAGACTACAGGGTGGTGGAAACACCATATATTTT
CATSRLQGGGNTIYF
>TRBJ2-6|.|TRBV2|.
TGTGCCAGCAGTGAAAGGGGGAATGGGGCCAACGTCCTGACTTTC
CASSERGNGANVLTF
>TRBJ2-7|.|TRBV4-1|.
TGCGCCAGCAGCCAAGACAGGGGTTGGTCCTACGAGCAGTACTTC
CASSQDRGWSYEQYF
>TRBJ2-3|.|TRBV6-5|TRBD2
TGTGCCAGCAGTTTTAGCGGGAGGACATCCGATACGCAGTATTTT
CASSFSGRTSDTQYF
>TRBJ2-6|.|TRBV5-5|.
TGTGCCAGCAGCTTGGACAGCTCTGGGGCCAACGTCCTGACTTTC
CASSLDSSGANVLTF
>TRBJ2-2|.|TRBV12-3/TRBV12-4|.
TGTGCCAGCAGTCTAGGCTCCGGGGAGTTGTTTTTT
CASSLGSGELFF
>TRBJ1-1|.|TRBV19|TRBD1
TGTGCCAGTAGTCGCCTCGGGACAGGGTACCCTGAAGCTTTCTTT
CASSRLGTGYPEAFF
>TRBJ1-3|.|TRBV2|.
TGTGCCAGCAACGCGTTCTCTGGAAACACCATATATTTT
CASNAFSGNTIYF
>TRBJ1-1|.|TRBV6-2/TRBV6-3|TRBD1
TGTGCCAGCAGTTACCTACAACAGGGGAGGACTGAAGCTTTCTTT
CASSYLQQGRTEAFF
>TRBJ1-1|.|TRBV5-1|.
TGCGCCAGCAGCTTGGGGCGCGGGACGGCGAACACTGAAGCTTTCTTT
CASSLGRGTANTEAFF
>TRBJ1-6|.|TRBV7-2|TRBD1
TGTGCCAGCAGCTTACAGGGGGCCCCGGGTTCACCCCTCCACTTT
CASSLQGAPGSPLHF
>TRBJ2-2|.|TRBV6-5|.
TGTGCCAGCAGTTCAGGGGTACTAGACTTGACCGGGGAGCTGTTTTTT
CASSSGVLDLTGELFF
>TRBJ1-5|.|TRBV28|TRBD1
TGTGCCAGCAGCCACCCCGGGACAGGGGGGGAGCCCCAGCATTTT
CASSHPGTGGEPQHF
>TRBJ1-5|.|TRBV6-6|.
TGTGCCAGCAGTTACAATAGCCAAAGCAATCAGCCCCAGCATTTT
CASSYNSQSNQPQHF
>TRBJ1-4|.|TRBV18|.
TGTGCCAGCTCTAGGGACAAGGCAACTAATGAAAAACTGTTTTTT
CASSRDKATNEKLFF
>TRBJ2-7|.|TRBV7-2|TRBD2
TGTGCCAGCAGCGGGGGACTAGCGGGTCTCTACGAGCAGTACTTC
CASSGGLAGLYEQYF
>TRBJ2-2|few|TRBV18|TRBD1
TGTGCCAGCTCACCACCGGAGACAGGGCGGCACACCGGGGAGCTGTTTTTT
CASSPPETGRHTGELFF
>TRBJ2-5|.|TRBV18|.
TGTGCCAGCTCATCACCTTGGGGGGGCGGCCAAGAGACCCAGTACTTC
CASSSPWGGGQETQYF
>TRBJ2-1|once|TRBV4-2|.
TGTGCCAGCAGCAAAGGCCTGGAGGGTCCATACAATGAGCAGTTCTTC
CASSKGLEGPYNEQFF
>TRBJ2-7|few|TRBV24-1|.
TGTGCCACCAGCGGAACCAACAGCTACGAGCAGTACTTC
CATSGTNSYEQYF
>TRBJ2-1|.|TRBV10-3|TRBD2
TGTGCCATCAGTGAGTTTACGGGAGGTGGAAATGAGCAGTTCTTC
CAISEFTGGGNEQFF
>TRBJ1-4|.|TRBV19|TRBD1
TGTGCCAGCCGGACAGGGGAAAATGAAAAACTGTTTTTT
CASRTGENEKLFF
>TRBJ2-2|.|TRBV21-1|.
TGTGCCAGCAGCAAAGAGATGAGACACCCATCGGCCGGGGAGCTGTTTTTT
CASSKEMRHPSAGELFF
>TRBJ1-3|.|TRBV5-1|TRBD1
TGCGCCAGCAGCTTGGCCCCCTCGGGACAGGGGAGCTCTGGAAACACCATATATTTT
CASSLAPSGQGSSGNTIYF
>TRBJ1-1|.|TRBV11-3|TRBD1
TGTGCCAGCAGCTTCGCCGGGACAGGGAACACTGAAGCTTTCTTT
CASSFAGTGNTEAFF
>TRBJ2-7|.|TRBV5-1|.
TGCGCCAGCAGCCGATTTGCAGGGTCGGTCGAGCAGTACTTC
CASSRFAGSVEQYF
>TRBJ2-7|.|TRBV3-1/TRBV3-2|.
TGTGCCAGCGGTCTGAAGGGGGCCTACGAGCAGTACTTC
CASGLKGAYEQYF
>TRBJ1-1|.|TRBV27|.
TGTGCCAGCAGTTTATCCAGGTCCACTGAAGCTTTCTTT
CASSLSRSTEAFF
>TRBJ2-1|.|TRBV15|.
TGTGCCACCAGCAGAGATATTTTGACAGGATACAATGAGCAGTTCTTC
CATSRDILTGYNEQFF
>TRBJ1-2|.|TRBV3-1/TRBV3-2|.
TGTGCCAGCAGTTCCCCCGGGAGGGGCGCTAACTATGGCTACACCTTC
CASSSPGRGANYGYTF
>TRBJ1-3|.|TRBV29-1|.
TGCAGCGTTGAAGGGGCCGAATCAGGACAAGGAGGAAACACCATATATTTT
CSVEGAESGQGGNTIYF
>TRBJ1-1|.|TRBV7-2|.
TGTGCCAGCAGCTCTCGGGGAGCGAACACTGAAGCTTTCTTT
CASSSRGANTEAFF
>TRBJ1-4|.|TRBV7-9|.
TGTGCCAGCAGCTCTACAGGGTTGGCTAATGAAAAACTGTTTTTT
CASSSTGLANEKLFF
>TRBJ1-1|.|TRBV27|.
TGTGCCAGCAGCTACAGTGACGCGAACACTGAAGCTTTCTTT
CASSYSDANTEAFF
>TRBJ1-6|.|TRBV5-6|.
TGTGCCAGCAGGCGACAGTCCAACTCACCCCTCCACTTT
CASRRQSNSPLHF
>TRBJ2-2|.|TRBV10-2|TRBD1
TGCGCCAGCAGAACACAGGGGGCCGGGGAGCTGTTTTTT
CASRTQGAGELFF